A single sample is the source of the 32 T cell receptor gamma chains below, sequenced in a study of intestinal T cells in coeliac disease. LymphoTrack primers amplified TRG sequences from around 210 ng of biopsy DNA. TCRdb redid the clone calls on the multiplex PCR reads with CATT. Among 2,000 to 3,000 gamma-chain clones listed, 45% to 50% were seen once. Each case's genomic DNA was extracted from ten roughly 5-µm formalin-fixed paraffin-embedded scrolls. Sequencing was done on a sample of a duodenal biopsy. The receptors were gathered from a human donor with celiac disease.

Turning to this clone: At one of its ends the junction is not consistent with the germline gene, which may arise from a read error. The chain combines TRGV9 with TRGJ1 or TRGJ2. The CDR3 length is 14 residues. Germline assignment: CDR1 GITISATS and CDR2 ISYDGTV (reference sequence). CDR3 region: CTLWEVRACYKKLF. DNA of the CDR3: TGTACCTTGTGGGAGGTGCGGGCTTGTTATAAGAAACTCTTT.

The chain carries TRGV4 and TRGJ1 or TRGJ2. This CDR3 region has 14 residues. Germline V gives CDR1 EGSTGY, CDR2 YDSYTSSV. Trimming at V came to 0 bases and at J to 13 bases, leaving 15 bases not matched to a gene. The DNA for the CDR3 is TGTGCCACCTGGGATGGGCCGTTTTTATTCCCTAAACTCTTT. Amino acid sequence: CATWDGPFLFPKLF.

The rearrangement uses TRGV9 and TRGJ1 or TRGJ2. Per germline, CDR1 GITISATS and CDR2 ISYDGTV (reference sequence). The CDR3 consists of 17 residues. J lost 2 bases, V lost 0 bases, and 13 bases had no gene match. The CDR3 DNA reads TGTGCCTTGTGGGAGGTGCTGGGGGAGCTTTATTATTATAAGAAACTCTTT. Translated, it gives CALWEVLGELYYYKKLF.

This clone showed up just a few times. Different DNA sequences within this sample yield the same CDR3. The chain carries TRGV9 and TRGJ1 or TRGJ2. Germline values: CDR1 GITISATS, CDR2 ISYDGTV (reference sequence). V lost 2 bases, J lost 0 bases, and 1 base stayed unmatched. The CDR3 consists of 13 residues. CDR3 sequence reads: CALWEGNYYKKLF. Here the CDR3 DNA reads TGTGCCTTGTGGGAGGGGAATTATTATAAGAAACTCTTT.

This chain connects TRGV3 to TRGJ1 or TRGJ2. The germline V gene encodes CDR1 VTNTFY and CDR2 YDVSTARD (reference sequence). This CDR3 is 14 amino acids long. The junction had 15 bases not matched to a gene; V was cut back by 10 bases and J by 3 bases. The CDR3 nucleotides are TGTGCCACTGGGACAGGCCAGGGTTATTATAAGAAACTCTTT. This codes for CATGTGQGYYKKLF.

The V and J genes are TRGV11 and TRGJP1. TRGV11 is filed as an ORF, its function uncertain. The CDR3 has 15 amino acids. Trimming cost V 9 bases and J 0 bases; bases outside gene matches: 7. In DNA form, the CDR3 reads TGTGCCTGCTGGTACTTCTATACCACTGGTTGGTTCAAGATATTT. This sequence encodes CACWYFYTTGWFKIF.

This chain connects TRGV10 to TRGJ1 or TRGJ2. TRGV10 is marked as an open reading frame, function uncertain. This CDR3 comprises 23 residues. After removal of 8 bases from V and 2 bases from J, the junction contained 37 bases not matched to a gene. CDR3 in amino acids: CAAWDSGPSGGCLGGGDYYKKLF. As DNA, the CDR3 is TGTGCTGCGTGGGATTCCGGGCCATCGGGGGGGTGCTTGGGGGGGGGGGATTATTATAAGAAACTCTTT.

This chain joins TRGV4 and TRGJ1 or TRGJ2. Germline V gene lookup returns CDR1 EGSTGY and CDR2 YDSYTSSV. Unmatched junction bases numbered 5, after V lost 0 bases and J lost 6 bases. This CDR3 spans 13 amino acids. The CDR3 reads CATWDGPPYKKLF. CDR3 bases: TGTGCCACCTGGGATGGGCCCCCTTATAAGAAACTCTTT.

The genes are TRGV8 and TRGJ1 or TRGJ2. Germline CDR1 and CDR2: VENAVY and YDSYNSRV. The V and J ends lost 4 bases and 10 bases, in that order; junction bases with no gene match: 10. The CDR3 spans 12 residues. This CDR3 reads CATWDPSFKKLF. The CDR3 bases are TGTGCCACCTGGGACCCTTCTTTCAAGAAACTCTTT.

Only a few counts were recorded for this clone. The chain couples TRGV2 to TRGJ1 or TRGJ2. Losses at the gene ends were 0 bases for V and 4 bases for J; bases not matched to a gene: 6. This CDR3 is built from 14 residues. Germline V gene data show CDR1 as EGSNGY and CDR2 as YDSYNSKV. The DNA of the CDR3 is TGTGCCACCTGGGACGGGCCTCTCTATTATAAGAAACTCTTT. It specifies CATWDGPLYYKKLF.

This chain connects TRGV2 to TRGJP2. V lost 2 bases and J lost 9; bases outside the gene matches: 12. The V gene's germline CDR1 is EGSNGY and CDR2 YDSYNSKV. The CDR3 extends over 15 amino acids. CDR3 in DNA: TGTGCCACCTGGGACGTTCCTTTTGAGAATTGGATCAAGACGTTT. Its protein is CATWDVPFENWIKTF.

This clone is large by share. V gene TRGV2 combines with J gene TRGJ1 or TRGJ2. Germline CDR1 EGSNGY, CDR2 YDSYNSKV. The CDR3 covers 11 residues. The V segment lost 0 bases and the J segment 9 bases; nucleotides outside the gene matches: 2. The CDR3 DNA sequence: TGTGCCACCTGGGACGGGCGTAAGAAACTCTTT. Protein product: CATWDGRKKLF.

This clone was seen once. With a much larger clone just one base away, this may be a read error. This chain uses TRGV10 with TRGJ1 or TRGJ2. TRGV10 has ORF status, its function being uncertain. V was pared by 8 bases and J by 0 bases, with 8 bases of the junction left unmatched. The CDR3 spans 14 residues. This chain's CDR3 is CAAWGHKNYYKKLF. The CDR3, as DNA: TGTGCTGCGTGGGGTCACAAGAATTATTATAAGAAACTCTTT.

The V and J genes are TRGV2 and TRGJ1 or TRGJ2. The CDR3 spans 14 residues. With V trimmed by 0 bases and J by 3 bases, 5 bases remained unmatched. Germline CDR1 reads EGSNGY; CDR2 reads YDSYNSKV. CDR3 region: CATWDGNLYYKKLF. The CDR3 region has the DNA TGTGCCACCTGGGACGGGAATCTTTATTATAAGAAACTCTTT.

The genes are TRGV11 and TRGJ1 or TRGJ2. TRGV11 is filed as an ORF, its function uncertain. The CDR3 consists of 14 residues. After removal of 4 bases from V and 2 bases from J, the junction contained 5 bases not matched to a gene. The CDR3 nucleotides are TGTGCCTGCTGGATTAGACCCCATTATTATAAGAAACTCTTT. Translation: CACWIRPHYYKKLF.

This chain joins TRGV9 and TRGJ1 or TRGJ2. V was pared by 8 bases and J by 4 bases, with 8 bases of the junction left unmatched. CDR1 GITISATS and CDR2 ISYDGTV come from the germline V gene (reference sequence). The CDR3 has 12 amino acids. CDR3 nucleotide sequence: TGTGCCTTGTTTACTATATATTATAAGAAACTCTTT. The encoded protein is CALFTIYYKKLF.

CDR3 loop: CATWDGHLISKKLF. The CDR3 DNA sequence: TGTGCCACCTGGGACGGGCATCTTATTAGTAAGAAACTCTTT. The V gene is TRGV2, the J gene TRGJ1 or TRGJ2. CDR3 size: 14 residues. Per the germline V gene, CDR1 is EGSNGY and CDR2 is YDSYNSKV. V shed 0 bases and J 9 bases; nucleotides not matched to a gene: 11.

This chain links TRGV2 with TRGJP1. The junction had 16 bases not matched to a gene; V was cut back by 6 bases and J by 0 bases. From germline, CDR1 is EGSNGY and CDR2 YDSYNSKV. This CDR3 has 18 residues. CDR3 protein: CATWTGGDQNTTGWFKIF. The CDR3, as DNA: TGTGCCACCTGGACGGGCGGCGATCAGAATACCACTGGTTGGTTCAAGATATTT.

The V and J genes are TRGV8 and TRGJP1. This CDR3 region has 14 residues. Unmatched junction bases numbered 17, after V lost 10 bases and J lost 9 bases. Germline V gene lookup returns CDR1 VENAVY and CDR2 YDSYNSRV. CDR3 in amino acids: CATGIVAYSWFKIF. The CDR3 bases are TGTGCCACTGGGATAGTGGCTTATAGTTGGTTCAAGATATTT.

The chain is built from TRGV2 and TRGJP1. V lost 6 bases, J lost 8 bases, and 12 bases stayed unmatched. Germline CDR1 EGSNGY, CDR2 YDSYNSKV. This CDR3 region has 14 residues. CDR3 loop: CATWTGPSGWFKIF. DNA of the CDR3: TGTGCCACCTGGACGGGCCCGTCCGGTTGGTTCAAGATATTT.

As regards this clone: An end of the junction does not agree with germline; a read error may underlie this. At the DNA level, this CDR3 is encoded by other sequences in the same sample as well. The CDR3 coding sequence is TGTGCCTGCTGGATTAGTTGCTTAGTTTATAAGAAACTCTTC. As protein: CACWISCLVYKKLF. V usage is TRGV11 and J usage is TRGJ1 or TRGJ2. TRGV11 is assigned to the ORF class and has an uncertain function. The CDR3 totals 14 residues.

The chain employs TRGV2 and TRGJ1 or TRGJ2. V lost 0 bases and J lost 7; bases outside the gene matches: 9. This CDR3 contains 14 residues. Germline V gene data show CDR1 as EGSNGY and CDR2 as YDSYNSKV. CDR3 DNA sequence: TGTGCCACCTGGGACGGGCCAGGATGGTATAAGAAACTCTTT. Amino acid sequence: CATWDGPGWYKKLF.

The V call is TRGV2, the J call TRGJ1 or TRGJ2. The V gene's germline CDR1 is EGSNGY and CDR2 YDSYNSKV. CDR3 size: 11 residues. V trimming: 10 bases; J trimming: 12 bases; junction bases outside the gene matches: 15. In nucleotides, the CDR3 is TGTGCCACTCAGGGACTTATGGGGAAACTCTTT. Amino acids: CATQGLMGKLF.

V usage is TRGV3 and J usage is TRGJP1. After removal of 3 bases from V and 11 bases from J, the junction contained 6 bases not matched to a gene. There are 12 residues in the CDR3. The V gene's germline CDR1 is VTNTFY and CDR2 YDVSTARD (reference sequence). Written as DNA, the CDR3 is TGTGCCACCTGGGACGCCGGATGGTTCAAGATATTT. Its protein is CATWDAGWFKIF.

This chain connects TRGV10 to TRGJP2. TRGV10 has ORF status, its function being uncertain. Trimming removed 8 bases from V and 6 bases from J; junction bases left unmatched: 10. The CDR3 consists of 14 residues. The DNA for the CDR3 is TGTGCTGCGTGGGGGGCCGGAGGTGATTGGATCAAGACGTTT. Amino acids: CAAWGAGGDWIKTF.

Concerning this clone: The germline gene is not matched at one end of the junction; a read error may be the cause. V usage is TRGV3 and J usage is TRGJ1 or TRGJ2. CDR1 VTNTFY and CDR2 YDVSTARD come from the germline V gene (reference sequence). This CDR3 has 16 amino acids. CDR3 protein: CATWDSLSPFYSKKLF. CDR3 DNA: TGTGCCACCTGGGACAGCCTCTCCCCCTTTTATTCTAAGAAACTCTTT.

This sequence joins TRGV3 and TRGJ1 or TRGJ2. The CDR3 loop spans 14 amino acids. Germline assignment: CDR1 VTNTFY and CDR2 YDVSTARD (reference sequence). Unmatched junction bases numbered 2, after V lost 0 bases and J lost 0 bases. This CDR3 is CATWDRSNYYKKLF. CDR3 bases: TGTGCCACCTGGGACAGGTCGAATTATTATAAGAAACTCTTT.

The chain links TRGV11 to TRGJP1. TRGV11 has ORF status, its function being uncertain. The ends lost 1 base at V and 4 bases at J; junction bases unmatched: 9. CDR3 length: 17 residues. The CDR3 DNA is TGTGCCTGCTGGATTAGGCAGGGAGGGGGCACTGGTTGGTTCAAGATATTT. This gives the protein CACWIRQGGGTGWFKIF.

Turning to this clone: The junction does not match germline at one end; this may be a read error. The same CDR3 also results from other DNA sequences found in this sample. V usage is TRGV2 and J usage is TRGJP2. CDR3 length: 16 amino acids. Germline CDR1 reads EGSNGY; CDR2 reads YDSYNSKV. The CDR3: CATWDPPRGSDWIKTF. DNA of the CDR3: TGTGCCACCTGGGACCCTCCAAGGGGGAGTGATTGGATCAAGACATTT.

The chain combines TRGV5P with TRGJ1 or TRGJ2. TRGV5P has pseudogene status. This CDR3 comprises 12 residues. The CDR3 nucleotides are TGTGCCACGCAAAAGGATTATTATAAGAAACTCTTT. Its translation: CATQKDYYKKLF.

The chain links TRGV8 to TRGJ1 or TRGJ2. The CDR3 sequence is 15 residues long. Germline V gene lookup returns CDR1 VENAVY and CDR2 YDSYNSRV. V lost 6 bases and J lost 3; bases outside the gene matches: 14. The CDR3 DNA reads TGTGCCACCTGGCCCGACCCCCTAGGTTATTATAAGAAACTCTTT. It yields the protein CATWPDPLGYYKKLF.

DNA of the CDR3: TGTGCCACCTGGGACGGACCCCTGGGTTATAAGAAACTCTTT. Translation gives CATWDGPLGYKKLF. This sequence joins TRGV2 and TRGJ1 or TRGJ2. The CDR3 extends over 14 amino acids. Trimming at V came to 1 base and at J to 6 bases, leaving 9 bases not matched to a gene. The germline V gene has CDR1 EGSNGY and CDR2 YDSYNSKV.